This T cell receptor beta chain was obtained from a study of T cell repertoires in cytomegalovirus infection. Whole-study context: Peptides in the study included HLA-C-restricted and HLA-B-restricted CMV epitopes. Matching HLA type and CMV infection were both indicated by public TCR beta signatures. Study-level findings and limits: There were carriers of CMV plus the relevant HLA, and cumulative public TCR beta family frequency identified them. The study found HLA-C-restricted CMV-specific TCR beta clonotypes dominating the ex vivo response.

Germline-derived CDR1 and CDR2 are MDHEN and SYDVKM. V trimming: 7 bases; J trimming: 4 bases; junction bases outside the gene matches: 10. The CDR3 spans 16 residues. With regard to this clonotype: Its target is not known.

Each CDR3 protein is one row after TCRdb ran MiXCR on the reads. The sample lists roughly 340,000 distinct CDR3 sequences; under 35% were seen once. V gene TRBV28 combines with J gene TRBJ2-3; 11 bases are shared with TRBD2. The receptor was isolated from a human donor in good health (CMV status not recorded). Some clones in this sample may be carry-over from other donors' samples. Here the sequenced sample was cultured PBMCs, taken from culture after CMV antigen stimulation. The CDR3 is CASITRTSGQPDTQYF. The DNA of the CDR3 is TGTGCCAGCATCACCCGGACTAGCGGGCAGCCAGATACGCAGTATTTT. The entire variable domain, with the rest obtained from reference TRBV28 and TRBJ2-3, is as follows: DVKVTQSSRYLVKRTGEKVFLECVQDMDHENMFWYRQDPGLGLRLIYFSYDVKMKEKGDIPEGYSVSREKKERFSLILESASTNQTSMYLCASITRTSGQPDTQYFGPGTRLTVL.